This T cell receptor (beta chain) emerged from a study of graft-versus-host responses after intestinal transplantation. The wider study: Multivisceral, liver-intestinal, or isolated intestinal transplants were given to recipients. Recipients were all induced with anti-thymocyte globulin, then given tacrolimus and steroids for about three years. Study-level results: Early post-transplant falls in HvG clones accompanied the peak levels of circulating GvH clones. Some GvH clones were seen earlier in gut or blood, suggesting intestinal origin.

Repertoires were generated with immunoSEQ multiplex PCR, while TCRdb's copy carries only in-frame clones and drops some. There are tens of thousands of clones in the sample; 90% to 95% occur only once, and roughly 5.5% lies in the top ten. Comments on this clone: Its specificity is unknown.

With 0 bases removed from V and 0 bases from J, the gap between germline ends came to 8 bases. This CDR3 comprises 15 residues. Germline V lookup: CDR1 KGHSH, CDR2 LQKENI. This chain connects TRBV18 to TRBJ1-1; D gene ambiguous. The specimen comprised unstimulated CD8+ T cells sorted from spleen or lymph node cells, sampled before intestinal transplant. The receptor was isolated from a human donor who received an intestinal transplant. The CDR3 DNA reads as TGTGCCAGCTCACCACCGACTAGGATGAACACTGAAGCTTTCTTT. Translating gives CASSPPTRMNTEAFF.